The clone carrying this T cell receptor beta chain was counted between two and nine times. As yet, its antigen is unknown. Unstimulated Tregs (CD4+CD25+CD127-) and CD4+CD25- non-Tregs were sorted from PBMCs. This entry is derived from a study of Tregs in tolerant kidney transplant recipients. Study observations and caveats: Validation in larger populations is needed because few patients were studied. Expanding Tregs on activated donor B cells appeared to best identify donor-specific TCRbeta clones. Biological reproducibility was not directly addressed in this study.

Only in-frame clones appear in the TCRdb table, and some are missing; sequencing was by immunoSEQ multiplex PCR. The sample has about 240,000 clones; more than 65% are singletons. Germline V gene lookup returns CDR1 SGHRS and CDR2 YFSETQ. The CDR3 is 13 amino acids. The ends lost 3 bases at V and 3 bases at J; junction bases unmatched: 2. The source material was CD4+ T cells from blood. This sequence originates from a human donor in good health. The chain joins TRBV5-1 to TRBJ1-2; 7 bases align to TRBD1. CDR3 nucleotides: TGCGCCAGCAGCTCCACAGGGGACTATGGCTACACCTTC. Translating gives CASSSTGDYGYTF.